These 14 T cell receptor beta chains originate from one sample sequenced in a study of blood T cell repertoires in COVID-19. Using immunoSEQ multiplex PCR, the repertoire was profiled, and TCRdb retains in-frame clones only, with some absent. Of about 72,000 clones in the sample, 80% to 90% were seen once. The sequenced material came from peripheral blood. These receptors all come from a man aged 65 to 79 with active or convalescent COVID-19.

This chain links TRBV29-1 with TRBJ2-5; 7 bases align to TRBD1. CDR3 size: 11 residues. The V gene end was trimmed by 7 bases and the J gene end by 2 bases; junction bases not matched to a gene: 1. The germline CDR1 and CDR2 sequences are SQVTM and ANQGSEA. The CDR3 loop reads CSGDRQETQYF. The CDR3 region has the DNA TGCAGCGGGGACAGACAAGAGACCCAGTACTTC.

The chain combines TRBV5-1 with TRBJ2-3; D may be TRBD1 (6 bases). Germline assignment: CDR1 SGHRS and CDR2 YFSETQ. Trimming removed 0 bases at V and 3 bases at J, with 11 bases between. The CDR3 runs to 15 residues. DNA for the CDR3: TGCGCCAGCAGCTTGGACAGGGTCGGGACAGATACGCAGTATTTT. This translates into CASSLDRVGTDTQYF.

The CDR3, as DNA: TGTGCCAGCAGTTCGACTAACACAGGGTTGGGGCAGCCCCAGCATTTT. Translation: CASSSTNTGLGQPQHF. The J gene is TRBJ1-5, the V gene TRBV27, with a tentative D call TRBD1 (6 bases). V lost 4 bases and J lost 7, with 20 bases in between. Germline V CDR1 and CDR2: MNHEY, SMNVEV (reference sequence). This CDR3 spans 16 amino acids.

CDR3 region: CASGTGVIYEQYF. The CDR3 DNA reads TGTGCCAGCGGGACGGGGGTGATCTACGAGCAGTACTTC. V and J are TRBV28 and TRBJ2-7; the D gene is possibly TRBD2 (6 bases). V dropped 8 bases and J dropped 3 bases, with 14 bases sitting between them. The germline CDR1 and CDR2 sequences are MDHEN and SYDVKM. This CDR3 is 13 amino acids long.

This chain joins TRBV18 and TRBJ1-1, with D uncertain. V lost 3 bases and J 10 bases, leaving 15 bases between the germline ends. The germline CDR1 and CDR2 sequences are KGHSH and LQKENI. This CDR3 is 13 amino acids long. The CDR3 sequence is CASSPSTQPGAFF. CDR3 DNA sequence: TGTGCCAGCTCACCTTCGACCCAACCGGGAGCTTTCTTT.

The chain is built from TRBV6-5 and TRBJ2-7; 9 nucleotides line up with TRBD2. Per germline, CDR1 MNHEY and CDR2 SVGAGI. The CDR3 contains 16 residues. Unmatched junction bases numbered 13, after V lost 4 bases and J lost 6 bases. The DNA of the CDR3 is TGTGCCAGCAGTTCCCTCCCTAGCGGGATCCACTTCGAGCAGTACTTC. Translation: CASSSLPSGIHFEQYF.

This sequence joins TRBV28 and TRBJ2-6; TRBD2 matches 7 bases. This CDR3 region has 15 residues. Germline loops: CDR1 MDHEN, CDR2 SYDVKM. With V trimmed by 3 bases and J by 2 bases, 1 base remained unmatched. For the CDR3, the DNA is TGTGCCAGCAGTTTGGGGGGGGCTGGGGCCAACGTCCTGACTTTC. Translating gives CASSLGGAGANVLTF.

The chain has TRBV28 and TRBJ2-7; 7 bases are a match to TRBD1. The CDR3 contains 15 residues. Germline V gene sequence: CDR1 MDHEN, CDR2 SYDVKM. Trimming took 2 bases from V and 2 from J; bases not matched to a gene: 6. The CDR3 region is CASSLLRQGAYEQYF. CDR3 nucleotide sequence: TGTGCCAGCAGTTTACTCAGACAGGGTGCCTACGAGCAGTACTTC.

The CDR3 here is CASSIAKAHTGEKLFF. The CDR3 region has the DNA TGTGCCAGTAGTATAGCGAAGGCCCACACCGGGGAAAAACTGTTTTTT. This chain connects TRBV19 to TRBJ1-4; D is undetermined. The CDR3 runs 16 residues. The V and J ends lost 1 base and 8 bases respectively, with 17 bases between them. CDR1 is LNHDA, CDR2 SQIVND, per germline (reference sequence).

The chain employs TRBV5-1 and TRBJ1-6; possible D gene TRBD1, 6 bases. V was pared by 0 bases and J by 10 bases, with 14 bases between. The CDR3 loop spans 15 amino acids. The germline V gene has CDR1 SGHRS and CDR2 YFSETQ. CDR3 amino acids: CASSLAGQLGSPLHF. The CDR3 region has the DNA TGCGCCAGCAGCTTGGCTGGACAGTTGGGATCACCCCTCCACTTT.

The rearrangement links TRBV29-1 to TRBJ2-3; TRBD2 matches at 8 bases. The V segment lost 3 bases and the J segment 3 bases; nucleotides outside the gene matches: 23. Per the germline V gene, CDR1 is SQVTM and CDR2 is ANQGSEA. The CDR3 is made up of 20 amino acids. The CDR3 is CSVEDLLVAGRRWVTDTQYF. CDR3 DNA: TGCAGCGTTGAGGACTTACTAGTAGCGGGGCGAAGGTGGGTAACAGATACGCAGTATTTT.

The chain links TRBV28 to TRBJ2-3; 9 bases fit TRBD2. This CDR3 contains 15 residues. CDR1 is MDHEN, CDR2 SYDVKM, per germline. V gave up 6 bases and J gave up 3 bases; unmatched junction bases: 7. CDR3 amino acids: CASRGSGRTTDTQYF. CDR3 coding DNA: TGTGCCAGCAGAGGAAGCGGGAGGACGACAGATACGCAGTATTTT.

This rearrangement joins TRBV6-5 to TRBJ2-7; TRBD2 is a possible D gene (6 bases). This CDR3 has 13 amino acids. V was pared by 6 bases and J by 3 bases, with 12 bases between. Germline CDR1 reads MNHEY; CDR2 reads SVGAGI. The CDR3 nucleotides are TGTGCCAGCAGCTCGCTGGGGGGCTACGAGCAGTACTTC. Its translation: CASSSLGGYEQYF.

The chain links TRBV6-2 or TRBV6-3 to TRBJ2-4; 7 bases agree with TRBD1. The germline V gene encodes CDR1 MNHEY and CDR2 SVGEGT. The CDR3 loop spans 14 amino acids. V lost 5 bases and J lost 7; bases outside the gene matches: 8. The CDR3 sequence: CASSRSGTENIQYF. The CDR3 DNA sequence: TGTGCCAGCAGTCGCTCCGGGACAGAGAACATTCAGTACTTC.